The 5 T cell receptor beta chains below come from one sample, sequenced in a study of cytomegalovirus exposure and HLA in healthy donors. PCR involved 60 Vbeta and 13 Jbeta primers. Assay: immunoSEQ multiplex PCR; the TCRdb copy retains only in-frame clones and omits some. The sample comprises some 170,000 clones, under 85% of which are singletons, and 2% to 2.5% rests with the top ten. The sample comprised PBMCs. These TCRs come from a human donor in good health.

The rearrangement uses TRBV6-6 and TRBJ2-3, with D perhaps matching TRBD2 (6 bases). This CDR3 comprises 14 residues. V lost 0 bases and J 4 bases, leaving 8 bases between the germline ends. CDR1 is MNHNY, CDR2 SVGAGI, per germline (reference sequence). Here the CDR3 reads CASSYSGTADTQYF. CDR3 in DNA: TGTGCCAGCAGTTACTCTGGGACTGCAGATACGCAGTATTTT.

The chain couples TRBV2 to TRBJ2-7; maybe TRBD1 (5 bases). The CDR3 consists of 12 residues. Trimming removed 8 bases from V and 0 bases from J, with 8 bases in between. Germline values: CDR1 SNHLY, CDR2 FYNNEI. CDR3 bases: TGTGCCAGCCGGACACCCTCCTACGAGCAGTACTTC. Amino acids: CASRTPSYEQYF.

This chain links TRBV2 with TRBJ2-2, with 8 bases aligning to TRBD1. The CDR3 is 17 amino acids. Trimming removed 5 bases from V and 5 bases from J; junction bases left unmatched: 13. Germline V gives CDR1 SNHLY, CDR2 FYNNEI. CDR3: CASSSLRAGGMTGELFF. CDR3 DNA: TGTGCCAGCAGTAGTCTTAGGGCAGGGGGCATGACCGGGGAGCTGTTTTTT.

This clone occurred a few times. The chain employs TRBV19 and TRBJ2-7, with D tentatively TRBD2 (6 bases). This CDR3 region has 13 residues. The germline CDR1 and CDR2 sequences are LNHDA and SQIVND (reference sequence). The V end lost 7 bases, the J end lost 1 base, and 11 bases lay between the germline ends. The CDR3 DNA follows: TGTGCCAGTAAAGGGGACTTTTCCTACGAGCAGTACTTC. Translated: CASKGDFSYEQYF.

This clone was picked up one time. The V and J genes are TRBV5-8 and TRBJ1-2; 8 bases map to TRBD1. Germline V lookup: CDR1 SGHTS, CDR2 YDEGEE. This CDR3 spans 19 amino acids. Trimming cost V 4 bases and J 6 bases; bases outside gene matches: 23. The CDR3: CASSLFRGLGTGQGDGYTF. The CDR3 DNA sequence: TGTGCCAGCAGCCTCTTTAGGGGTCTAGGGACAGGTCAAGGAGATGGCTACACCTTC.